The 16 T cell receptor beta chains listed next were all sequenced from one sample in a study of early T cells in non-severe SARS-CoV-2 infection. TCRdb re-derived calls from the 5' RACE reads in MiXCR, one entry per CDR3 protein. This table has 100,000 to 140,000 distinct CDR3 sequences, 11% appearing once. The sample taken for sequencing was whole blood. All receptors derive from an adult who was a healthcare worker with PCR-confirmed SARS-CoV-2 infection or an uninfected control (not recorded which).

This sequence joins TRBV9 and TRBJ2-7; D uncertain. The CDR3 has 13 amino acids. V lost 1 base and J 4 bases, leaving 9 bases between the germline ends. Germline CDR1 reads SGDLS; CDR2 reads YYNGEE. For the CDR3, the DNA is TGTGCCAGCAGCGTACGGCCGACTTACGAGCAGTACTTC. The encoded protein is CASSVRPTYEQYF.

A few counts support this clonotype. The rearrangement links TRBV3-1 to TRBJ1-2; 8 bases line up with TRBD1. This CDR3 region has 17 residues. J lost 4 bases, V lost 1 base, and 11 bases had no gene match. The V gene's germline CDR1 is LGHDT and CDR2 YNNKEL (reference sequence). This CDR3 is CASSQATGVGTFYGYTF. Here the CDR3 DNA reads TGTGCCAGCAGCCAAGCGACAGGGGTGGGTACCTTCTATGGCTACACCTTC.

V is TRBV3-1 and J is TRBJ2-3; 9 bases are a match to TRBD2. The CDR3 consists of 16 residues. The V and J ends lost 4 bases and 1 base, in that order; junction bases with no gene match: 6. Germline V gene data show CDR1 as LGHDT and CDR2 as YNNKEL (reference sequence). CDR3 in DNA: TGTGCCAGCAGCCCCGTAGCGGGAGTCGGCACAGATACGCAGTATTTT. This translates into CASSPVAGVGTDTQYF.

In the case of this clonotype: One end of the junction varies from germline; a read error may be responsible. The gene calls are TRBV27 and TRBJ1-5, with TRBD1 matching 10 bases. The germline V gene has CDR1 MNHEY and CDR2 SMNVEV (reference sequence). This CDR3 is built from 13 residues. Here the CDR3 DNA reads TGTGCCAGCAAAGGACAGGGGGGTCAGACCCAGCATTTT. It codes for CASKGQGGQTQHF.

This clonotype showed up many times. This chain uses TRBV3-1 with TRBJ2-7, with D uncertain. V lost 9 bases and J 0 bases, leaving 12 bases between the germline ends. Germline V gene sequence: CDR1 LGHDT, CDR2 YNNKEL (reference sequence). This CDR3 is built from 13 residues. The CDR3 loop reads CASEPDDSYEQYF. Written as DNA, the CDR3 is TGTGCCAGTGAACCGGACGACTCCTACGAGCAGTACTTC.

This clonotype was recorded many times. J is TRBJ2-3 and V is TRBV12-3 or TRBV12-4; perhaps TRBD2 as D (6 bases). The germline V and J ends were trimmed by 10 bases and 3 bases, with 17 bases remaining between them. The CDR3 has 14 amino acids. This CDR3 reads CATSGFGSTDTQYF. The CDR3 DNA is TGTGCCACAAGCGGGTTTGGGAGTACAGATACGCAGTATTTT.

This clonotype turned up a few times. The chain has TRBV6-1 and TRBJ1-3; D is undetermined. The CDR3 has 14 amino acids. V gave up 6 bases and J gave up 0 bases, with 9 bases separating them. Germline CDR1 and CDR2: MNHNS and SASEGT. CDR3 DNA: TGTGCCAGCAGGCCAGAGAGCTCTGGAAACACCATATATTTT. This translates into CASRPESSGNTIYF.

This clonotype was counted many times. The rearrangement links TRBV5-1 to TRBJ2-1, with D perhaps TRBD1 (5 bases). The CDR3 is 14 amino acids. CDR1 and CDR2 (germline): SGHRS, YFSETQ. V lost 0 bases to trimming and J lost 5 bases, with 9 bases between them. The CDR3 nucleotides read TGCGCCAGCAGCTTGGCCGACAGAGACAATGAGCAGTTCTTC. Residues: CASSLADRDNEQFF.

J is TRBJ2-1 and V is TRBV4-1; 13 bases are shared with TRBD2. V shed 1 base, J shed 8 bases, and the junction held 5 bases outside the gene matches. CDR1 MGHRA and CDR2 YSYEKL come from the germline V gene. The CDR3 sequence is 16 residues long. CDR3 nucleotides: TGCGCCAGCAGCCAAGTGTGGACTAGCGGGAGCTATGAGCAGTTCTTC. Translating it yields CASSQVWTSGSYEQFF.

In its sample, this clonotype was seen a few times. The chain couples TRBV27 to TRBJ2-1, with no clear D. Germline V gene data show CDR1 as MNHEY and CDR2 as SMNVEV (reference sequence). CDR3 length equals 14 residues. V was pared by 7 bases and J by 1 base, with 11 bases between. CDR3 bases: TGTGCCAGCAAGGAGACCTTATCCTACAATGAGCAGTTCTTC. This encodes CASKETLSYNEQFF.

As regards this clonotype: Just one base apart from a much larger clone, this may be a read error. The rearrangement joins TRBV12-3 or TRBV12-4 to TRBJ2-3; no clear D gene. The CDR3 is 15 amino acids. The CDR3 loop reads CANSNRATHGDTQYF. In DNA, the CDR3 is TGTGCCAACAGTAACCGGGCGACCCACGGAGATACGCAGTATTTT.

This clonotype was counted many times. This chain links TRBV3-1 with TRBJ2-7; 7 bases agree with TRBD2. The CDR3 contains 15 residues. The V and J ends lost 3 bases and 9 bases, in that order; junction bases with no gene match: 14. CDR1 is LGHDT, CDR2 YNNKEL, per germline (reference sequence). CDR3 in amino acids: CASSHRPGLPTRQYF. CDR3 nucleotides: TGTGCCAGCAGCCACAGACCGGGACTACCTACGAGGCAGTACTTC.

This clonotype was counted at least ten times. The J gene is TRBJ2-7, the V gene TRBV12-3 or TRBV12-4; 8 bases line up with TRBD1. The CDR3 length is 13 residues. The J segment lost 3 bases and the V segment lost 6 bases, leaving 4 bases of the junction unmatched. The CDR3 nucleotides read TGTGCCAGCAGCCCGGACAGGGACTACGAGCAGTACTTC. Translating it yields CASSPDRDYEQYF.

This clonotype occurred many times. J is TRBJ2-7 and V is TRBV20-1; 10 bases align to TRBD2. The length of the CDR3 is 14 residues. The trim removed 4 bases at V and 0 bases at J, leaving 3 bases unmatched. CDR1 is DFQATT and CDR2 is SNEGSKA in the germline V gene (reference sequence). The CDR3 region has the DNA TGCAGTGCTAAAGCTAGCGGGAGCTCCTACGAGCAGTACTTC. Protein product: CSAKASGSSYEQYF.

This clonotype was counted a few times. The chain carries TRBV4-1 and TRBJ2-3, with D maybe TRBD2 (6 bases). The V end lost 0 bases, the J end lost 6 bases, and 16 bases lay between the germline ends. The CDR3 spans 16 residues. Per the germline V gene, CDR1 is MGHRA and CDR2 is YSYEKL. In nucleotides, the CDR3 is TGCGCCAGCAGCCAAGATCGGAGCGGAGGGTGGGATACGCAGTATTTT. Amino acid sequence: CASSQDRSGGWDTQYF.

This clonotype was counted only a few times. The chain combines TRBV10-2 with TRBJ2-7; D is uncertain. CDR1 is WSHSY, CDR2 SAAADI, per germline. Trimming left V 9 bases short and J 6 bases short, with 12 bases between. The CDR3 length is 11 residues. The CDR3 coding sequence is TGCGCCAGTCGGAACGTGGCCGAGCAGTACTTC. It codes for CASRNVAEQYF.